Presented here are 24 T cell receptor beta chains from one specimen sequenced in a study of prognosis after radiotherapy for stage I lung cancer. Using two-round multiplex PCR, the authors amplified TCR beta CDR3 from genomic DNA. Amplification in first-round PCR relied on primers specific to each TRBV and TRBJ gene. TCRdb used MiXCR to reprocess the multiplex PCR reads, holding one entry per CDR3 protein. Here the sample spans about 32,000 distinct CDR3 sequences, around two fifths being singletons. The source material was PBMCs, sampled before or after stereotactic body radiation therapy (not recorded which). These receptors originate from a donor aged 50 or older with non-small cell lung cancer.

The sample holds many counts of this clonotype. The chain combines TRBV29-1 with TRBJ2-7, with 9 bases lining up with TRBD1. V gave up 5 bases and J gave up 2 bases; unmatched junction bases: 7. Looked up from germline, CDR1 is SQVTM and CDR2 is ANQGSEA. This CDR3 is 14 amino acids long. The CDR3 DNA reads TGCAGCGTTAAGCGGGACAGGGCACCCTACGAGCAGTACTTC. Its translation is CSVKRDRAPYEQYF.

This clonotype was counted many times. This chain links TRBV9 with TRBJ2-1; a weak D match, TRBD1 (6 bases). CDR1 is SGDLS, CDR2 YYNGEE, per germline. This CDR3 is built from 12 residues. V lost 2 bases, J lost 9 bases, and 9 bases lay in between. CDR3 DNA sequence: TGTGCCAGCAGCGTGACAGGTTTTGAGCAGTTCTTC. It is translated as CASSVTGFEQFF.

This clonotype was picked up many times. The chain employs TRBV10-3 and TRBJ2-1, with D possibly being TRBD2 (6 bases). The germline CDR1 and CDR2 sequences are ENHRY and SYGVKD. Trimming pared 0 bases from V and 4 bases from J, leaving 10 bases between. The CDR3 length is 15 residues. CDR3: CAISESAGQYNEQFF. CDR3 nucleotide sequence: TGTGCCATCAGTGAGTCGGCGGGGCAGTACAATGAGCAGTTCTTC.

J is TRBJ1-1 and V is TRBV6-1; tentative D call: TRBD1 (5 bases). Trimming shortened V by 6 bases and J by 0 bases, and 26 bases separated the two germline ends. The V gene's germline CDR1 is MNHNS and CDR2 SASEGT. The CDR3 has 19 residues. The DNA for the CDR3 is TGTGCCAGCAGCCCATGCCCCTCGCGTACAGGTTCTATGAACACTGAAGCTTTCTTT. Encoded protein: CASSPCPSRTGSMNTEAFF.

This clonotype was seen many times. The V call is TRBV5-4, the J call TRBJ2-1; 7 bases agree with TRBD2. Per the germline V gene, CDR1 is SGHNT and CDR2 is YYREEE (reference sequence). This CDR3 contains 17 residues. J lost 7 bases, V lost 0 bases, and 13 bases had no gene match. CDR3 sequence reads: CASSLAGRELGGNEQFF. CDR3 coding DNA: TGTGCCAGCAGCTTGGCGGGGCGGGAGCTGGGTGGAAATGAGCAGTTCTTC.

This clonotype was seen a single time. Sequence at one end of the junction differs from germline and may be a read error. This chain connects TRBV7-9 to TRBJ2-7; D is unclear. The CDR3 runs to 14 residues. Germline values: CDR1 SEHNR, CDR2 FQNEAQ (reference sequence). CDR3 DNA sequence: TGTGCCAACAGCTTAGACGGCCGATCCTACGAGCAGTACTTC. Its protein product is CANSLDGRSYEQYF.

This clonotype came up many times. J is TRBJ1-5 and V is TRBV12-5; no clear D gene. V shed 0 bases and J shed 7 bases, with 7 bases lying between them. This CDR3 has 13 residues. Germline V CDR1 and CDR2: LGHNT, FRNRAP. The CDR3 nucleotides read TGTGCTAGTGGTTTGGTAAACAACCAGCCCCAGCATTTT. It codes for CASGLVNNQPQHF.

About this clonotype: This sequence is one base from a far larger clone and is likely a read error. The J gene is TRBJ2-5, the V gene TRBV27, with 8 bases lining up with TRBD2. The J call may be mistaken, given a closer DNA end match to TRBJ2-1. The CDR3 is made up of 16 amino acids. The germline V gene has CDR1 MNHEY and CDR2 SMNVEV (reference sequence). CDR3 DNA: TGTGCCAGCAGATACGTGGGACTAGAGGCCTACAATGAGCAGTTCTTC. Translation: CASRYVGLEAYNEQFF.

This clonotype was counted ten times or more. The chain uses TRBV30 and TRBJ1-2; TRBD1 matches 9 bases. With 3 bases clipped from V and 2 bases from J, the junction kept 4 bases outside the gene matches. Germline V gene sequence: CDR1 GTSNPN, CDR2 SVGIG (reference sequence). The CDR3 totals 14 residues. As DNA, the CDR3 is TGTGCCTGGAGCCGGACAGGGGCGAACTATGGCTACACCTTC. The encoded protein is CAWSRTGANYGYTF.

By proportion, this clonotype is medium-sized. The chain links TRBV28 to TRBJ2-7; unclear D gene. The germline gives CDR1 MDHEN, CDR2 SYDVKM. CDR3 length equals 11 residues. V was trimmed by 6 bases and J by 4 bases, leaving 7 bases between them. The CDR3, as DNA: TGTGCCAGCAGACGATATTACGAGCAGTACTTC. As protein: CASRRYYEQYF.

This clonotype was detected only once. The germline gene is not matched at one end of the junction; a read error may be the cause. The chain couples TRBV28 to TRBJ1-2; tentatively, D is TRBD1 (6 bases). Germline loops: CDR1 MDHEN, CDR2 SYDVKM. The CDR3 is 13 residues long. The CDR3 reads CASSLTGLYAYTF. In nucleotides, the CDR3 is TGTGCCAGCAGTCTCACAGGGCTGTATGCCTACACCTTC.

This chain uses TRBV6-1 with TRBJ2-1; D is tentatively TRBD1 or TRBD2 (5 bases each). V was clipped by 2 bases and J by 3 bases, with 17 bases between them. CDR1 and CDR2 (germline): MNHNS, SASEGT. The CDR3 loop spans 17 amino acids. CDR3 nucleotide sequence: TGTGCCAGCAGTGAAAGGATACGGGACGGCTACTACAATGAGCAGTTCTTC. This codes for CASSERIRDGYYNEQFF.

This clonotype showed up many times. The rearrangement uses TRBV24-1 and TRBJ1-2, with D unresolved. CDR1 and CDR2 from the germline V gene are KGHDR and SFDVKD. This CDR3 is built from 16 residues. Trimming cost V 3 bases and J 2 bases, with 15 bases left between them. The DNA for the CDR3 is TGTGCCACCAGTGATCCCGCCGTGGACGGGAACTATGGCTACACCTTC. Translation: CATSDPAVDGNYGYTF.

The chain recombines TRBV6-2 or TRBV6-3 with TRBJ2-1; D call uncertain. Per germline, CDR1 MNHEY and CDR2 SVGEGT. The CDR3 runs 11 residues. The V gene lost 7 bases and the J gene lost 4 bases, with 5 bases spanning the gap. The CDR3 protein is CASNRYNEQFF. CDR3 DNA: TGTGCCAGCAATAGATACAATGAGCAGTTCTTC.

Written as DNA, the CDR3 is TGCGCCAGCAGCTTCCAGCAGGACGGGGAGCTGTTTTTT. It codes for CASSFQQDGELFF. The rearrangement links TRBV5-1 to TRBJ2-2; D is unresolved. The CDR3 sequence is 13 residues long. With 2 bases removed from V and 7 bases from J, the gap between germline ends came to 9 bases. Germline CDR1 and CDR2: SGHRS and YFSETQ.

This clonotype was observed at least ten times. This chain links TRBV4-1 with TRBJ2-7; 7 bases are shared with TRBD2. The CDR3 has 15 amino acids. Germline loops: CDR1 MGHRA, CDR2 YSYEKL. Trimming at V came to 4 bases and at J to 0 bases, leaving 6 bases not matched to a gene. The CDR3 sequence is CASSRSAGDSYEQYF. CDR3 nucleotide sequence: TGCGCCAGCAGCCGGTCTGCGGGGGACTCCTACGAGCAGTACTTC.

This clonotype was recorded many times. This chain links TRBV30 with TRBJ2-2; D remains ambiguous. Germline lookup yields CDR1 GTSNPN and CDR2 SVGIG (reference sequence). CDR3 length: 11 amino acids. V was cut by 5 bases and J by 7 bases, with 8 bases left in between. The CDR3 DNA reads as TGTGCCTGGGGTAGGGTCGGGGAGCTGTTTTTT. Its protein is CAWGRVGELFF.

This clonotype occurred many times. This sequence joins TRBV20-1 and TRBJ1-6, with TRBD1 identical over 9 bases. Per the germline V gene, CDR1 is DFQATT and CDR2 is SNEGSKA (reference sequence). CDR3 size: 18 residues. V trimming: 5 bases; J trimming: 0 bases; junction bases outside the gene matches: 11. The CDR3 protein is CSARTGTGTSSYNSPLHF. Here the CDR3 DNA reads TGCAGTGCTCGTACCGGGACAGGGACCAGCTCCTATAATTCACCCCTCCACTTT.

This clonotype has ten or more counts. The CDR3 coding sequence is TGTGCCAGCAGTTACTCAGGGGGGGACACTGAAGCTTTCTTT. This sequence encodes CASSYSGGDTEAFF. The rearrangement uses TRBV6-9 and TRBJ1-1; 7 positions match TRBD1. Unmatched junction bases numbered 4, after V lost 3 bases and J lost 3 bases. The CDR3 loop spans 14 amino acids. Looked up from germline, CDR1 is MNHGY and CDR2 is SVAAGI.

This clonotype was counted ten times or more. The rearrangement links TRBV4-1 to TRBJ2-4; 14 nucleotides line up with TRBD2. V was clipped by 0 bases and J by 1 base; unmatched bases: 11. CDR1 is MGHRA, CDR2 YSYEKL, per germline. The CDR3 consists of 21 residues. The CDR3: CASSQDISGTSGRGAKNIQYF. CDR3 sequence (DNA): TGCGCCAGCAGCCAAGATATTTCCGGGACTAGCGGGAGAGGGGCCAAAAACATTCAGTACTTC.

The sample holds many counts of this clonotype. V is TRBV5-1 and J is TRBJ1-1; D is perhaps TRBD1 (5 bases). Trimming took 3 bases from V and 3 from J, leaving 15 bases between them. CDR1 is SGHRS, CDR2 YFSETQ, per germline. CDR3 length: 15 amino acids. As DNA, the CDR3 is TGCGCCAGCAGCTCCCTGAGGTCGGGGGACACTGAAGCTTTCTTT. This sequence encodes CASSSLRSGDTEAFF.

This clonotype was counted at least ten times. Here the CDR3 reads CASSQPSLTGEARAFF. CDR3 nucleotide sequence: TGTGCCAGCAGCCAACCCTCATTAACGGGCGAGGCGAGAGCTTTCTTT. The chain couples TRBV3-1 to TRBJ1-1; D gene unclear. CDR1 is LGHDT and CDR2 is YNNKEL in the germline V gene (reference sequence). Trimming cost V 2 bases and J 10 bases, with 23 bases left between them. The CDR3 runs to 16 residues.

The sample holds a few counts of this clonotype. The chain has TRBV27 and TRBJ2-2; 11 nucleotides match TRBD2. V was pared by 7 bases and J by 6 bases, with 7 bases of the junction left unmatched. Germline V gene sequence: CDR1 MNHEY, CDR2 SMNVEV (reference sequence). CDR3 length: 15 amino acids. The CDR3 reads CASKPTSGTAGELFF. The DNA for the CDR3 is TGTGCCAGCAAACCGACTAGCGGGACTGCCGGGGAGCTGTTTTTT.

Relative to its sample, this clonotype is medium-sized. The rearrangement joins TRBV12-3 or TRBV12-4 to TRBJ1-6; 8 nucleotides line up with TRBD1. CDR3 length: 14 residues. The J segment lost 7 bases and the V segment lost 5 bases, leaving 4 bases of the junction unmatched. CDR3 sequence (DNA): TGTGCCAGCAGTCCCAGGGGGCTCAATTCACCCCTCCACTTT. Residues: CASSPRGLNSPLHF.